The sequence of this T cell receptor beta chain was determined in a study of OX40 agonist ivuxolimab in advanced cancers. Study information: Patients were dosed with the agonistic anti-OX40 (CD134) antibody ivuxolimab. Of the participants, approximately 38% had some prior anti-PD-1, anti-PD-L1 or anti-CTLA-4 therapy, which was allowed. General study results and limits: Researchers did not determine the expanded peripheral T cells' antigen specificity. Expanded clones belonging to CD8+ T cells outnumbered, on average, those of CD4+.

As for this clone: No antigen is known for it.

TCRdb's copy holds only in-frame clones and misses some; the assay was immunoSEQ multiplex PCR. This table holds 70,000 to 95,000 clones, roughly 91% found once. The CDR3 consists of 15 residues. Trimming shortened V by 4 bases and J by 4 bases, and 15 bases separated the two germline ends. Germline-derived CDR1 and CDR2 are SGHRS and YFSETQ. Material: CD4+ or CD8+ T cells sorted from blood, obtained in a trial of the OX40 agonist ivuxolimab. The receptor's source is an adult with an advanced solid tumor such as melanoma, head and neck, liver or kidney cancer. The V and J genes are TRBV5-1 and TRBJ2-1; no definite D call. The CDR3 sequence is CASSLQEGPYNEQFF. CDR3 nucleotides: TGCGCCAGCAGCCTTCAGGAAGGCCCTTACAATGAGCAGTTCTTC.